One and the same sample provided the 27 T cell receptor beta chains below, sequenced in a study of cytomegalovirus exposure and HLA in healthy donors. PCR used 60 Vbeta primers and 13 Jbeta primers. TCRdb's copy holds only in-frame clones and misses some; the assay was immunoSEQ multiplex PCR. Of over 150,000 clones listed, approximately 80% are singletons. Sequencing was performed on PBMCs. The source of these receptors is a man between 18 and 35 years old in good health and CMV-seropositive.

The V gene is TRBV19, the J gene TRBJ2-5, with TRBD2 matching 7 bases. This CDR3 is 15 amino acids long. J lost 6 bases, V lost 2 bases, and 9 bases had no gene match. Germline assignment: CDR1 LNHDA and CDR2 SQIVND (reference sequence). The CDR3 DNA sequence: TGTGCCAGTAGTATAATGGTGGGAGGGCCTCAGACCCAGTACTTC. Protein sequence: CASSIMVGGPQTQYF. Full variable domain (outside the CDR3, taken from reference TRBV19 and TRBJ2-5): DGGITQSPKYLFRKEGQNVTLSCEQNLNHDAMYWYRQDPGQGLRLIYYSQIVNDFQKGDIAEGYSVSREKKESFPLTVTSAQKNPTAFYLCASSIMVGGPQTQYFGPGTRLLVL.

The rearrangement links TRBV4-2 to TRBJ1-3; possible D gene TRBD1, 5 bases. Germline V gene lookup returns CDR1 LGHNA and CDR2 YNFKEQ. The ends were cut back, 1 base at V and 3 bases at J, with 13 bases in the middle. The CDR3 is 16 residues long. CDR3 residues: CASSQGSGGGGNTIYF. The CDR3 DNA is TGTGCCAGCAGCCAAGGGTCGGGGGGAGGTGGAAACACCATATATTTT.

The V and J genes are TRBV7-2 and TRBJ1-4; 7 bases are shared with TRBD1. The germline V gene has CDR1 SGHTA and CDR2 FQGNSA. The CDR3 covers 15 residues. V lost 0 bases, J lost 8 bases, and 6 bases stayed unmatched. CDR3 nucleotides: TGTGCCAGCAGCTTAGCGACAGGGATCATGGAAAAACTGTTTTTT. Its translation: CASSLATGIMEKLFF.

J is TRBJ1-2 and V is TRBV9, with D possibly matching TRBD1 (6 bases). The CDR3 sequence is 14 residues long. With 6 bases removed from V and 4 bases from J, the gap between germline ends came to 16 bases. CDR1 is SGDLS, CDR2 YYNGEE, per germline. The DNA for the CDR3 is TGTGCCAGCACCCCCGATTGGGACATCTATGGCTACACCTTC. This codes for CASTPDWDIYGYTF. Full variable domain (outside the CDR3, taken from reference TRBV9 and TRBJ1-2): DSGVTQTPKHLITATGQRVTLRCSPRSGDLSVYWYQQSLDQGLQFLIQYYNGEERAKGNILERFSAQQFPDLHSELNLSSLELGDSALYFCASTPDWDIYGYTFGSGTRLTVV.

The chain links TRBV9 to TRBJ1-2; D remains ambiguous. This CDR3 region has 12 residues. V lost 4 bases to trimming and J lost 6 bases, with 10 bases between them. In germline, CDR1 is SGDLS, CDR2 YYNGEE. CDR3 loop: CASSPPGDGYTF. The CDR3 nucleotides read TGTGCCAGCAGCCCCCCCGGGGATGGCTACACCTTC.

This clone was seen just once. The chain links TRBV4-3 to TRBJ2-3, with 9 bases matching TRBD2. V was clipped by 4 bases and J by 2 bases; unmatched bases: 10. Per germline, CDR1 LGHNA and CDR2 YSLEER. The CDR3 has 17 amino acids. CDR3 in amino acids: CASSPRGGGAVTDTQYF. CDR3 bases: TGCGCCAGCAGCCCCCGGGGCGGGGGGGCCGTCACAGATACGCAGTATTTT.

This chain uses TRBV27 with TRBJ2-1, with 10 bases matching TRBD1. The germline gives CDR1 MNHEY, CDR2 SMNVEV (reference sequence). This CDR3 region has 14 residues. J was trimmed by 4 bases and V by 7 bases; bases with no gene match: 4. Written as DNA, the CDR3 is TGTGCCAGCAAACCGGGACAGGGGTACAATGAGCAGTTCTTC. It specifies CASKPGQGYNEQFF.

The rearrangement uses TRBV10-3 and TRBJ2-7, with 9 positions matching TRBD1. The CDR3 consists of 15 residues. Trimming at V came to 7 bases and at J to 4 bases, leaving 11 bases not matched to a gene. Germline values: CDR1 ENHRY, CDR2 SYGVKD. The CDR3 region is CAINTPGQGNYEQYF. CDR3 bases: TGTGCCATCAATACACCGGGACAGGGCAATTACGAGCAGTACTTC.

The chain employs TRBV6-5 and TRBJ1-2; 7 positions agree with TRBD1. Unmatched junction bases numbered 7, after V lost 5 bases and J lost 1 base. In germline, CDR1 is MNHEY, CDR2 SVGAGI. This CDR3 region has 15 residues. The CDR3 spells CASSPQGGFNYGYTF. The DNA of the CDR3 is TGTGCCAGCAGTCCTCAGGGGGGATTTAACTATGGCTACACCTTC.

J is TRBJ2-2 and V is TRBV30; D might be TRBD1 (6 bases). Trimming left V 1 base short and J 4 bases short, with 10 bases between. CDR1 and CDR2 (germline): GTSNPN, SVGIG (reference sequence). CDR3 length: 14 amino acids. CDR3: CAWSAGAITGELFF. DNA for the CDR3: TGTGCCTGGAGTGCAGGGGCGATCACCGGGGAGCTGTTTTTT.

This chain joins TRBV5-6 and TRBJ2-3; 7 bases align to TRBD2. With V trimmed by 6 bases and J by 1 base, 8 bases remained unmatched. The CDR3 consists of 15 residues. Germline CDR1 and CDR2: SGHDT and YYEEEE. The CDR3 loop is CASTGDYGGTDTQYF. DNA of the CDR3: TGTGCCAGCACCGGGGACTACGGAGGCACAGATACGCAGTATTTT.

There are a few counts of this clone. The chain carries TRBV7-9 and TRBJ2-1, with 8 bases aligning to TRBD1. The germline CDR1 and CDR2 sequences are SEHNR and FQNEAQ (reference sequence). The CDR3 contains 15 residues. Trimming took 5 bases from V and 6 from J; bases not matched to a gene: 9. The CDR3: CASSLSQDRGNEQFF. The DNA of the CDR3 is TGTGCCAGCAGCCTCAGCCAAGACAGGGGCAATGAGCAGTTCTTC.

The chain joins TRBV29-1 to TRBJ1-1; D is perhaps TRBD1 (5 bases). From germline, CDR1 is SQVTM and CDR2 ANQGSEA. This CDR3 spans 12 amino acids. The V and J ends lost 6 bases and 1 base respectively, with 9 bases between them. This CDR3 is CSVGDRNTEAFF. CDR3 DNA: TGCAGCGTCGGAGACAGGAACACTGAAGCTTTCTTT.

The V gene is TRBV9, the J gene TRBJ2-1; 9 nucleotides line up with TRBD2. V gave up 0 bases and J gave up 7 bases; unmatched junction bases: 5. The germline V gene encodes CDR1 SGDLS and CDR2 YYNGEE. This CDR3 comprises 15 residues. The CDR3 DNA reads as TGTGCCAGCAGCGTAGATAGCGGGGGAAAAAATGAGCAGTTCTTC. This codes for CASSVDSGGKNEQFF.

J is TRBJ1-2 and V is TRBV11-2; D perhaps matches TRBD1 (6 bases). Germline values: CDR1 SGHAT, CDR2 FQNNGV. The CDR3 is made up of 12 amino acids. V was cut by 4 bases and J by 6 bases, with 9 bases left in between. DNA of the CDR3: TGTGCCAGCAGCTACTACAGGGATGGCTACACCTTC. Its translation: CASSYYRDGYTF. Variable domain in full (rest from reference TRBV11-2 and TRBJ1-2): EAGVAQSPRYKIIEKRQSVAFWCNPISGHATLYWYQQILGQGPKLLIQFQNNGVVDDSQLPKDRFSAERLKGVDSTLKIQPAKLEDSAVYLCASSYYRDGYTFGSGTRLTVV.

This chain uses TRBV6-5 with TRBJ2-5, with 10 bases fitting TRBD1. Unmatched junction bases numbered 10, after V lost 5 bases and J lost 13 bases. Germline V gene lookup returns CDR1 MNHEY and CDR2 SVGAGI. There are 13 residues in the CDR3. In DNA form, the CDR3 reads TGTGCCAGCAGTGTCTCCCGTGGGGACAGGGGGTACTTC. It translates to CASSVSRGDRGYF.

The chain couples TRBV18 to TRBJ2-5; D gene unclear. CDR3 size: 13 residues. Trimming left V 2 bases short and J 5 bases short, with 9 bases between. Germline V gene sequence: CDR1 KGHSH, CDR2 LQKENI. The CDR3 reads CASSPNFSETQYF. For the CDR3, the DNA is TGTGCCAGCTCACCAAACTTCTCCGAGACCCAGTACTTC.

The V gene is TRBV4-2, the J gene TRBJ2-1; a possible D gene is TRBD1 (5 bases). CDR3 length equals 19 residues. Germline assignment: CDR1 LGHNA and CDR2 YNFKEQ. The ends were cut back, 0 bases at V and 7 bases at J, with 25 bases in the middle. The CDR3 loop reads CASSQDRGDSSEELNEQFF. CDR3 nucleotides: TGTGCCAGCAGCCAAGATAGGGGCGATAGTTCAGAGGAGCTGAATGAGCAGTTCTTC.

This sequence joins TRBV7-9 and TRBJ2-5; TRBD1 agrees at 9 bases. Germline V gives CDR1 SEHNR, CDR2 FQNEAQ (reference sequence). Losses at the gene ends were 4 bases for V and 5 bases for J; bases not matched to a gene: 8. The CDR3 covers 15 residues. CDR3 DNA: TGTGCCAGCAGCTCTCCCACAGGGGGCTATGAGACCCAGTACTTC. This sequence encodes CASSSPTGGYETQYF.

The V and J genes are TRBV11-2 and TRBJ2-1, with 8 bases lining up with TRBD1. The V and J ends lost 3 bases and 4 bases, in that order; junction bases with no gene match: 5. The V gene's germline CDR1 is SGHAT and CDR2 FQNNGV. The CDR3 contains 15 residues. The CDR3 DNA is TGTGCCAGCAGCTTCGACAGGGGCATATACAATGAGCAGTTCTTC. This encodes CASSFDRGIYNEQFF.

The chain couples TRBV7-9 to TRBJ2-7; no definite D call. V dropped 6 bases and J dropped 1 base, with 4 bases sitting between them. Germline V lookup: CDR1 SEHNR, CDR2 FQNEAQ (reference sequence). The length of the CDR3 is 11 residues. CDR3 residues: CASSRSYEQYF. DNA for the CDR3: TGTGCCAGCAGTCGGTCCTACGAGCAGTACTTC.

The gene calls are TRBV7-2 and TRBJ1-2; D is ambiguous. Germline V CDR1 and CDR2: SGHTA, FQGNSA. The CDR3 contains 15 residues. V dropped 5 bases and J dropped 4 bases, with 17 bases sitting between them. The CDR3 DNA is TGTGCCAGCAGCATAACCGGGAGCAGTGTCTATGGCTACACCTTC. Translated: CASSITGSSVYGYTF.

The V and J genes are TRBV15 and TRBJ2-2; 7 nucleotides line up with TRBD1. The CDR3 extends over 17 amino acids. Looked up from germline, CDR1 is LNHNV and CDR2 is YYDKDF (reference sequence). The trim removed 0 bases at V and 2 bases at J, leaving 6 bases unmatched. The CDR3 DNA follows: TGTGCCACCAGCAGAGATTTCACAGGGGCAAACACCGGGGAGCTGTTTTTT. Amino acid sequence: CATSRDFTGANTGELFF.

The chain couples TRBV5-5 to TRBJ1-2, with D possibly being TRBD1 (5 bases). Germline loops: CDR1 SGHKS, CDR2 YYEKEE (reference sequence). CDR3 length: 15 amino acids. Trimming took 0 bases from V and 6 from J, leaving 15 bases between them. CDR3 DNA: TGTGCCAGCAGCTTGGTTGTGGGCAGGGCGGATGGCTACACCTTC. It translates to CASSLVVGRADGYTF.

This rearrangement joins TRBV18 to TRBJ2-5, with 9 bases lining up with TRBD1. Per the germline V gene, CDR1 is KGHSH and CDR2 is LQKENI. V gave up 6 bases and J gave up 3 bases; unmatched junction bases: 8. This CDR3 spans 15 amino acids. CDR3 sequence (DNA): TGTGCCAGCTCGCGCGCCGGGACAGGGAAAGAGACCCAGTACTTC. Protein: CASSRAGTGKETQYF.

This clone is a singleton in its sample. This chain joins TRBV6-5 and TRBJ1-1; the D gene is possibly TRBD1 (5 bases). CDR3 length equals 12 residues. Trimming stripped 4 bases from V and 6 bases from J, with 9 bases between. Germline CDR1 MNHEY, CDR2 SVGAGI. CDR3 bases: TGTGCCAGCAGTTTTGAAGGGGCTGAAGCTTTCTTT. Protein product: CASSFEGAEAFF.

This clone was counted between two and nine times. The chain couples TRBV5-1 to TRBJ1-2, with D unresolved. CDR1 SGHRS and CDR2 YFSETQ come from the germline V gene. The ends were cut back, 0 bases at V and 2 bases at J, with 8 bases in the middle. The CDR3 runs 14 residues. CDR3 DNA sequence: TGCGCCAGCAGCTTGGAAGAACGGAACTATGGCTACACCTTC. Translated: CASSLEERNYGYTF.